The entry below describes one T cell receptor (beta chain). No antigen is known for it. The assay was immunoSEQ multiplex PCR, and TCRdb's table has in-frame clones only and misses some. The sample has more than 130,000 clones, 85% to 90% seen once; the top ten hold about 7.9%. The CDR3 length is 14 residues. Trimming took 3 bases from V and 3 from J, leaving 12 bases between them. CDR1 is LNHNV and CDR2 is YYDKDF in the germline V gene (reference sequence). The record originates from a study of cytomegalovirus exposure and HLA in healthy donors. Findings of the study overall: That first-cohort TCR clusters tended to co-occur in the 100 to 150 validation repertoires was found in a later analysis.

This receptor was identified in a woman aged 18-30 years in good health and CMV-seropositive. The sample comprised PBMCs. V is TRBV15 and J is TRBJ2-7; no definite D call. The CDR3, as DNA: TGTGCCACCAGCAGTAAGTTGGCTAGCTACGAGCAGTACTTC. Its protein is CATSSKLASYEQYF.